This is a list of T cell receptor beta chains from one sample in a study of radiation and T cells in renal cell carcinoma. Measured with immunoSEQ multiplex PCR; TCRdb has only the in-frame clones, and not every one. The repertoire holds almost 50,000 clones, with 80% as singletons. This sample comprised blood, obtained from a patient whose treatment included radiotherapy and nephrectomy. The receptors were gathered from a woman between 65 and 79 years old with renal cell carcinoma. Each CDR3 is given with its conserved first and last residue. A D gene is named only where the DNA matches it firmly. A clone size is listed for some rows: how often the clone was seen (once, few, many), or a class if it is expanded.

>.|TRBV6-1|TRBJ1-1|.
TGTGCCAGCAGTTTTCAATGGGGGGCTGACACTGAAGCTTTCTTT
CASSFQWGADTEAFF
>once|TRBV7-7|TRBJ2-3|.
TGTGCCAGCAGCTTAGGGGTCGGCAGGGTTGATACGCAGTATTTT
CASSLGVGRVDTQYF
>.|TRBV18|TRBJ1-4|TRBD1
TGTGCCAGCTCACCACCGGGACAGGGGGGAAAACTGTTTTTT
CASSPPGQGGKLFF
>.|TRBV6-5|TRBJ2-7|.
TGTGCCAGCAGTTCTACGACAGCCCCCTACGAGCAGTACTTC
CASSSTTAPYEQYF
>.|TRBV18|TRBJ1-5|TRBD1
TGTGCCAGCACTACTACAGGGGGCAATCAGCCCCAGCATTTT
CASTTTGGNQPQHF
>few|TRBV7-3|TRBJ2-2|.
TGTGCCAGCAGCTACCCTACCGGGGAGCTGTTTTTT
CASSYPTGELFF
>once|TRBV5-4|TRBJ2-1|TRBD2
TGTGCCAGCAGCTTAGAAGGCGGGAGCTACAATGAGCAGTTCTTC
CASSLEGGSYNEQFF
>.|TRBV4-1|TRBJ2-3|.
TGCGCTACTTCTGGACGGGGGGCGGATAGCACAGATACGCAGTATTTT
CATSGRGADSTDTQYF
>.|TRBV19|TRBJ1-1|.
TGTGCCAGTAGTATAAGCGGTCTTCGGCAGGTTCTTCCTGAAGCTTTCTTT
CASSISGLRQVLPEAFF
>.|TRBV5-1|TRBJ2-7|.
TGCGCCAGCAGCTTGGCCAGCGCTTACTACGAGCAGTACTTC
CASSLASAYYEQYF
>few|TRBV30|TRBJ1-5|.
TGTGCCTGGAGTCCCGTAACAGGGAATCAGCCCCAGCATTTT
CAWSPVTGNQPQHF
>once|TRBV5-1|TRBJ2-7|TRBD1
TGCGCCAGCAGCCTGGGGACAGGGAATTTGTACGAGCAGTACTTC
CASSLGTGNLYEQYF
>.|TRBV5-1|TRBJ2-3|TRBD1
TGCGCCAGCAGCCCGGGGACAGCAGATACGCAGTATTTT
CASSPGTADTQYF
>.|TRBV18|TRBJ1-2|.
TGTGCCAGCTCTCCGAGCGGTGAGGCTAACTATGGCTACACCTTC
CASSPSGEANYGYTF
>.|TRBV7-8|TRBJ2-1|.
TGTGCCAGCAGTACGGAGAGCTCCTACAATGAGCAGTTCTTC
CASSTESSYNEQFF
>.|TRBV6-1|TRBJ1-5|.
TGTGCCAGCCAGAAGAGCGATAGCAATCAGCCCCAGCATTTT
CASQKSDSNQPQHF
>.|TRBV7-8|TRBJ2-3|.
TGTGCCAGCAGCTTACAAGCAGCAAGGGCAGATACGCAGTATTTT
CASSLQAARADTQYF
>.|TRBV5-1|TRBJ2-6|TRBD1
TGCGCCAGCAGCACCCGACAGGGCTCTTACTCTGGGGCCAACGTCCTGACTTTC
CASSTRQGSYSGANVLTF
>.|TRBV6-1|TRBJ1-2|TRBD1
TGTGCCAGCAGTGCATGGACAGGGGAAGATGGCTACACCTTC
CASSAWTGEDGYTF
>.|TRBV6-1|TRBJ2-3|.
TGTGCCAGCAGGGGAGTCACAGATACGCAGTATTTT
CASRGVTDTQYF
>.|TRBV9|TRBJ2-5|TRBD2
TGTGCCAGCAGCGACGGGACTAGCGGGGGGGCCCTGGAGACCCAGTACTTC
CASSDGTSGGALETQYF
>.|TRBV12-5|TRBJ2-7|.
TGTGCTAGTGGTTTGCAGCGGACAGCTACCTACGAGCAGTACTTC
CASGLQRTATYEQYF
>once|TRBV18|TRBJ2-1|.
TGTGCCAGCTCACCATTGGGGGGCGTCGGCAATGAGCAGTTCTTC
CASSPLGGVGNEQFF
>.|TRBV29-1|TRBJ2-7|.
TGCAGCGTTGAGCTTGACCCAAGCTCCTACGAGCAGTACTTC
CSVELDPSSYEQYF
>.|TRBV5-5|TRBJ2-2|.
TGTGCCAGCAGCTTGGGGACAGCGAACACCGGGGAGCTGTTTTTT
CASSLGTANTGELFF